This T cell receptor beta chain is drawn from a study of blood T cells in healthy people across ages. A second PCR, run for roughly 7 to 12 cycles, used a sample-barcoded 5' primer plus a J-beta primer mix. TCRdb independently ran MiXCR on the 5' RACE reads; one entry per CDR3 protein. The data hold over a million distinct CDR3 sequences, with over 35% observed a single time. Overall study findings and caveats: Donors of long life had a larger count of naive CD4+ cells and greater diversity than aged donors. In these data, TCR beta diversity tracked strongly with naive T cell percentage.

The donors, healthy Caucasians from Russia, were aged roughly 6 to 90. The CDR3 consists of 14 residues. Trimming cost V 6 bases and J 4 bases; bases outside gene matches: 8. Comment on this clonotype: Its antigen is not known.

The sample comprised blood. The genes are TRBV12-3 or TRBV12-4 and TRBJ2-7, with TRBD2 matching 8 bases. The clonotype comes from a woman aged 55-69 years in good health. In DNA form, the CDR3 reads TGTGCCAGCAGGAAAGCGGGAGTGAGGTACGAGCAGTACTTC. Protein product: CASRKAGVRYEQYF.